This T cell receptor (beta chain) came from a study of T cells in Graves' hyperthyroidism and ophthalmopathy. It was RNA transcripts that yielded the amplified TCR beta CDR3 regions. Initially, a first-round RT-PCR of the TCR CDR3 employed the HTBI primer set. TCRdb used MiXCR to reprocess the multiplex PCR reads, holding one entry per CDR3 protein. The table has 300,000 to 500,000 distinct CDR3 sequences, more than 13% seen once. V lost 4 bases and J lost 4, with 16 bases in between. Germline V gene lookup returns CDR1 KGHSY and CDR2 FQNENV. This CDR3 region has 15 residues. The sequence was obtained from a man aged 50-60 years with Graves' ophthalmopathy. The V and J genes are TRBV16 and TRBJ2-5, with D maybe TRBD1 (6 bases). The sample taken for sequencing was blood. As DNA, the CDR3 is TGTGCCAGCAGCCCCGGTTGGGGGCAAGGAGAGACCCAGTACTTC. Protein product: CASSPGWGQGETQYF.